These 10 T cell receptor beta chains originate from one sample sequenced in a study of immune evolution from preneoplasia to lung adenocarcinoma. Sequencing used immunoSEQ multiplex PCR; TCRdb keeps in-frame clones, though not all of them. The data contain about 3,600 clones, around 78% of them seen just once; the ten biggest clones take up roughly 12%. Sequencing was performed on FFPE lung adenocarcinoma in situ tissue. These receptors were taken from a person between 60 and 80 years old with lung adenocarcinoma.

This clone was detected only a few times. An end of the junction does not agree with germline; a read error may underlie this. The chain recombines TRBV7-7 with TRBJ1-1; 10 nucleotides align to TRBD1. This CDR3 has 14 amino acids. The germline gives CDR1 SSHAT, CDR2 FNYEAQ (reference sequence). The CDR3 nucleotides are TGTGCTAGCAGCCGGGACAGGGGACTTACTGAAGCTTTCTTT. Translated: CASSRDRGLTEAFF.

The CDR3 region has the DNA TGCGCCAGCTCTTCCTCCGGGACTAGCGGCACCCTGGTGTACTTC. Its protein product is CASSSSGTSGTLVYF. The chain couples TRBV10-1 to TRBJ2-7; TRBD2 matches at 11 bases. CDR1 and CDR2 from the germline V gene are WNHNN and SYGVQD (reference sequence). The CDR3 consists of 15 residues. V was clipped by 8 bases and J by 12 bases; unmatched bases: 18.

The rearrangement uses TRBV28 and TRBJ1-4, with D maybe TRBD1 (5 bases). Germline CDR1 MDHEN, CDR2 SYDVKM. The CDR3 runs 12 residues. V lost 6 bases, J lost 10 bases, and 12 bases lay in between. This CDR3 is CASSGQRGKLFF. In nucleotides, the CDR3 is TGTGCCAGCAGCGGACAAAGGGGAAAACTGTTTTTT.

The chain combines TRBV5-1 with TRBJ1-2; D possibly corresponds to TRBD1 (5 bases). The CDR3 consists of 15 residues. With 1 base removed from V and 2 bases from J, the gap between germline ends came to 12 bases. Germline assignment: CDR1 SGHRS and CDR2 YFSETQ. The CDR3 spells CASSLSQGLNYGYTF. The DNA for the CDR3 is TGCGCCAGCAGCTTGAGCCAGGGTCTCAACTATGGCTACACCTTC.

This clone was found a few times. V gene TRBV9 combines with J gene TRBJ2-3; D is perhaps TRBD2 (6 bases). V lost 2 bases to trimming and J lost 5 bases, with 21 bases between them. The CDR3 covers 17 residues. Germline V gene sequence: CDR1 SGDLS, CDR2 YYNGEE. CDR3 in DNA: TGTGCCAGCAGCGTTACAACCGGGACTGGGGTAGGAGATACGCAGTATTTT. Amino acid sequence: CASSVTTGTGVGDTQYF.

The chain carries TRBV28 and TRBJ1-2, with D possibly matching TRBD1 (5 bases). This CDR3 comprises 12 residues. V lost 4 bases and J lost 7, with 10 bases in between. Germline CDR1 MDHEN, CDR2 SYDVKM. The CDR3 sequence: CASSSGTPGYTF. The DNA for the CDR3 is TGTGCCAGCAGTTCAGGGACCCCTGGCTACACCTTC.

This clone was detected only once. The V gene is TRBV10-2, the J gene TRBJ2-6; D is undetermined. The CDR3 totals 12 residues. The V and J ends lost 6 bases and 2 bases respectively, with 2 bases between them. Germline CDR1 WSHSY, CDR2 SAAADI. CDR3 nucleotide sequence: TGCGCCAGCAGCCCTGGGGCCAACGTCCTGACTTTC. Translated: CASSPGANVLTF.

This chain joins TRBV29-1 and TRBJ2-1; TRBD1 matches at 9 bases. V shed 5 bases, J shed 1 base, and the junction held 9 bases outside the gene matches. CDR1 SQVTM and CDR2 ANQGSEA come from the germline V gene. The CDR3 runs to 16 residues. CDR3 region: CSVTSGTGTSYNEQFF. In nucleotides, the CDR3 is TGCAGCGTTACCTCCGGGACAGGGACTTCCTACAATGAGCAGTTCTTC.

The count of this clone is one. The V and J genes are TRBV10-3 and TRBJ2-1; D is uncertain. The CDR3 contains 12 residues. Germline V gene lookup returns CDR1 ENHRY and CDR2 SYGVKD. Trimming took 6 bases from V and 5 from J, leaving 8 bases between them. The CDR3 DNA is TGTGCCATCAGGGGGATCAACAATGAGCAGTTCTTC. It encodes CAIRGINNEQFF.

This rearrangement joins TRBV6-1 to TRBJ1-4; D remains unclear. The V end was cut by 4 bases, the J end by 4 bases, with 13 bases between. The length of the CDR3 is 15 residues. Germline-derived CDR1 and CDR2 are MNHNS and SASEGT. CDR3: CASSAHLVGNEKLFF. CDR3 DNA sequence: TGTGCCAGCAGTGCTCACCTGGTCGGTAATGAAAAACTGTTTTTT.